Presented here are 19 T cell receptor beta chains from one specimen sequenced in a study of cytomegalovirus exposure and HLA in healthy donors. The PCR employed 60 Vbeta primers together with 13 Jbeta primers. Some clones are missing from TCRdb's copy, which holds only in-frame ones; the method was immunoSEQ multiplex PCR. The sample has roughly 120,000 clones, 8% to 10% seen once. The specimen sequenced was PBMCs. The receptors come from a man aged 30 to 39 in good health and CMV-seronegative.

This clone has only a few counts. The CDR3, as DNA: TGTGCCAGCAGCTTAGAGACAGGCCAACTGAACACTGAAGCTTTCTTT. This sequence encodes CASSLETGQLNTEAFF. This chain links TRBV7-9 with TRBJ1-1, with D perhaps TRBD1 (6 bases). With 1 base removed from V and 0 bases from J, the gap between germline ends came to 12 bases. The CDR3 consists of 16 residues. Germline V CDR1 and CDR2: SEHNR, FQNEAQ (reference sequence).

The J gene is TRBJ2-2, the V gene TRBV5-5; possibly TRBD2 for D (6 bases). This CDR3 has 15 amino acids. The V gene's germline CDR1 is SGHKS and CDR2 YYEKEE (reference sequence). V was shortened by 4 bases and J by 3 bases, with 13 bases between the two germline ends. The DNA of the CDR3 is TGTGCCAGCAGCCCGCTCGGGGGATACACCGGGGAGCTGTTTTTT. Translating gives CASSPLGGYTGELFF. Complete variable domain (other parts from reference TRBV5-5 and TRBJ2-2): DAGVTQSPTHLIKTRGQQVTLRCSPISGHKSVSWYQQVLGQGPQFIFQYYEKEERGRGNFPDRFSARQFPNYSSELNVNALLLGDSALYLCASSPLGGYTGELFFGEGSRLTVL.

This chain joins TRBV5-6 and TRBJ2-1; TRBD2 is a possible D gene (6 bases). From germline, CDR1 is SGHDT and CDR2 YYEEEE. The V and J ends lost 4 bases and 13 bases respectively, with 18 bases between them. CDR3 size: 13 residues. The CDR3 reads CASSASASVGQFF. The CDR3 DNA is TGTGCCAGCAGCGCAAGCGCTAGCGTGGGCCAGTTCTTC.

The chain has TRBV7-9 and TRBJ2-7; TRBD2 aligns across 10 bases. CDR1 is SEHNR, CDR2 FQNEAQ, per germline (reference sequence). Trimming took 4 bases from V and 3 from J; bases not matched to a gene: 3. This CDR3 is built from 14 residues. In DNA, the CDR3 is TGTGCCAGCAGCTCCCCTAGCGGGAGCTACGAGCAGTACTTC. Protein sequence: CASSSPSGSYEQYF.

The genes are TRBV29-1 and TRBJ2-3; tentatively, D is TRBD1 (5 bases). V lost 2 bases to trimming and J lost 2 bases, with 11 bases between them. The length of the CDR3 is 14 residues. Germline V CDR1 and CDR2: SQVTM, ANQGSEA. CDR3 DNA sequence: TGCAGCGTTGAATCTCAGGGCCACACAGATACGCAGTATTTT. This sequence encodes CSVESQGHTDTQYF.

This clone has a handful of counts. This sequence joins TRBV11-2 and TRBJ2-1; the D gene is possibly TRBD2 (5 bases). Trimming removed 6 bases at V and 7 bases at J, with 22 bases between. The CDR3 runs to 16 residues. Germline CDR1 reads SGHAT; CDR2 reads FQNNGV. The CDR3: CASRHPFRAGINEQFF. As DNA, the CDR3 is TGTGCCAGCAGACATCCCTTCCGGGCGGGCATAAATGAGCAGTTCTTC.

The chain recombines TRBV19 with TRBJ2-3, with 7 bases that match TRBD1. The V segment lost 11 bases and the J segment 1 base; nucleotides outside the gene matches: 9. The CDR3 contains 14 residues. The germline gives CDR1 LNHDA, CDR2 SQIVND (reference sequence). The CDR3 reads CAGSPGTGTDTQYF. In DNA form, the CDR3 reads TGTGCCGGCTCCCCCGGGACAGGCACAGATACGCAGTATTTT.

This clone was seen a handful of times. The genes are TRBV27 and TRBJ2-7, with no clear D. Germline assignment: CDR1 MNHEY and CDR2 SMNVEV (reference sequence). The length of the CDR3 is 15 residues. Trimming cost V 3 bases and J 0 bases, with 12 bases left between them. CDR3 loop: CASSFFFRSSYEQYF. CDR3 sequence (DNA): TGTGCCAGCAGTTTCTTTTTTAGGAGCTCCTACGAGCAGTACTTC.

This clone was seen only a few times. The gene calls are TRBV21-1 and TRBJ2-2; the D call TRBD1 from the table was never checked on the DNA. TRBV21-1 is a listed pseudogene. This CDR3 is 15 amino acids long. CDR3 in DNA: TGTGCCAGCAGCAGGGGCAGGGGGGTCACCGGGGAGCTGTTTTTT. Its translation is CASSRGRGVTGELFF.

The rearrangement links TRBV7-8 to TRBJ2-3; 10 positions agree with TRBD2. The V gene end was trimmed by 2 bases and the J gene end by 4 bases; junction bases not matched to a gene: 6. Germline V lookup: CDR1 SGHVS, CDR2 FQNEAQ. The CDR3 covers 16 residues. The CDR3 loop is CASSLLASGSADTQYF. The DNA of the CDR3 is TGTGCCAGCAGCTTACTGGCTAGCGGGAGCGCAGATACGCAGTATTTT.

The chain joins TRBV5-4 to TRBJ1-1; 9 bases map to TRBD1. With 4 bases clipped from V and 10 bases from J, the junction kept 8 bases outside the gene matches. CDR3 size: 13 residues. Looked up from germline, CDR1 is SGHNT and CDR2 is YYREEE (reference sequence). The CDR3 here is CASSPDRGYGAFF. CDR3 DNA: TGTGCCAGCAGCCCAGACAGGGGGTATGGAGCTTTCTTT. Full variable domain (remainder filled in from reference TRBV5-4 and TRBJ1-1): ETGVTQSPTHLIKTRGQQVTLRCSSQSGHNTVSWYQQALGQGPQFIFQYYREEENGRGNFPPRFSGLQFPNYSSELNVNALELDDSALYLCASSPDRGYGAFFGQGTRLTVV.

The table lists this clone with a few counts. V gene TRBV30 combines with J gene TRBJ2-2; 14 bases match TRBD2. The V gene end was trimmed by 7 bases and the J gene end by 5 bases; junction bases not matched to a gene: 9. CDR3 size: 16 residues. Germline assignment: CDR1 GTSNPN and CDR2 SVGIG (reference sequence). The CDR3 reads CASPGLAGESTGELFF. The CDR3 DNA reads as TGTGCCTCTCCGGGACTAGCGGGAGAATCTACCGGGGAGCTGTTTTTT.

The rearrangement links TRBV7-2 to TRBJ2-3, with D maybe TRBD2 (6 bases). The V and J ends lost 1 base and 0 bases respectively, with 14 bases between them. The CDR3 covers 17 residues. In germline, CDR1 is SGHTA, CDR2 FQGNSA. CDR3 coding DNA: TGTGCCAGCAGCTTAGGGGCGGGGCTAACAAGCACAGATACGCAGTATTTT. As protein: CASSLGAGLTSTDTQYF.

Only a few counts were recorded for this clone. J is TRBJ1-5 and V is TRBV21-1. TRBV21-1 is given as a pseudogene. CDR3 length equals 16 residues. Here the CDR3 reads CASSKDSGNSNQPQHF. Written as DNA, the CDR3 is TGTGCCAGCAGCAAAGACTCGGGAAATAGCAATCAGCCCCAGCATTTT.

The chain uses TRBV5-6 and TRBJ2-7; weak D call: TRBD2 (5 bases). The CDR3 length is 15 residues. Between the trimmed V and J ends, which lost 1 base and 0 bases, there was a span of 11 bases. Germline CDR1 SGHDT, CDR2 YYEEEE. The CDR3 sequence: CASSLTGENSYEQYF. CDR3 nucleotides: TGTGCCAGCAGCTTGACCGGGGAAAACTCCTACGAGCAGTACTTC.

This clone was detected only a few times. The chain recombines TRBV5-6 with TRBJ2-2; D gene unclear. Germline CDR1 is SGHDT and CDR2 is YYEEEE. V lost 5 bases to trimming and J lost 4 bases, with 3 bases between them. The CDR3 spans 11 residues. The CDR3 nucleotides are TGTGCCAGCAGTCGCACCGGGGAGCTGTTTTTT. Residues: CASSRTGELFF. Based on the CDR3 plus reference TRBV5-6 and TRBJ2-2, the full variable domain is DAGVTQSPTHLIKTRGQQVTLRCSPKSGHDTVSWYQQALGQGPQFIFQYYEEEERQRGNFPDRFSGHQFPNYSSELNVNALLLGDSALYLCASSRTGELFFGEGSRLTVL.

The chain uses TRBV19 and TRBJ1-3; TRBD1 agrees at 9 bases. CDR1 LNHDA and CDR2 SQIVND come from the germline V gene (reference sequence). The V gene end was trimmed by 5 bases and the J gene end by 2 bases; junction bases not matched to a gene: 10. The length of the CDR3 is 17 residues. The CDR3 DNA is TGTGCCAGTAGTGGGGGCGACAGGGGGATGGCTGGAAACACCATATATTTT. This encodes CASSGGDRGMAGNTIYF.

Only a few counts were recorded for this clone. J is TRBJ1-1 and V is TRBV11-3; 8 positions agree with TRBD1. The CDR3 has 17 amino acids. Germline CDR1 SGHNT, CDR2 YENEEA. V trimming: 5 bases; J trimming: 1 base; junction bases outside the gene matches: 12. The CDR3 reads CASSPWTGSGRNTEAFF. The CDR3 DNA follows: TGTGCCAGCAGCCCTTGGACAGGGTCGGGAAGGAACACTGAAGCTTTCTTT. Together with reference TRBV11-3 and TRBJ1-1, the CDR3 gives the full variable domain: EAGVVQSPRYKIIEKKQPVAFWCNPISGHNTLYWYLQNLGQGPELLIRYENEEAVDDSQLPKDRFSAERLKGVDSTLKIQPAELGDSAVYLCASSPWTGSGRNTEAFFGQGTRLTVV.

This clone was recorded a few times. A junction end diverges from the germline sequence, so it may reflect a read error. The J gene is TRBJ2-3, the V gene TRBV30; tentative D call: TRBD1 (6 bases). Germline V lookup: CDR1 GTSNPN, CDR2 SVGIG (reference sequence). The CDR3 has 14 residues. CDR3 bases: TGTGCCTGGAGTCCTTCTAGGACAGCAGAAACGCAGTATTTT. This codes for CAWSPSRTAETQYF.